The 7 T cell receptor beta chains presented below share a single source sample, sequenced in a study of cytomegalovirus exposure and HLA in healthy donors. Researchers ran the PCR with 60 Vbeta and 13 Jbeta primers. Method: immunoSEQ multiplex PCR; TCRdb's copy keeps in-frame clones and lacks some. Of 130,000 to 150,000 clones in the sample, roughly 64% were seen once. Sequenced input: PBMCs. The source of these receptors is a woman in her twenties or thirties in good health and CMV-seropositive.

This rearrangement joins TRBV6-5 to TRBJ1-3; D is uncertain. The ends were cut back, 7 bases at V and 4 bases at J, with 8 bases in the middle. CDR1 is MNHEY, CDR2 SVGAGI, per germline. CDR3 length: 12 amino acids. The CDR3 here is CASMSLGNTIYF. CDR3 bases: TGTGCCAGCATGAGTTTGGGAAACACCATATATTTT.

The gene calls are TRBV28 and TRBJ2-7; 7 positions match TRBD2. V gave up 1 base and J gave up 1 base; unmatched junction bases: 4. CDR1 is MDHEN, CDR2 SYDVKM, per germline. This CDR3 has 15 amino acids. The CDR3: CASSLYGGGSYEQYF. CDR3 bases: TGTGCCAGCAGTTTATACGGCGGGGGTTCCTACGAGCAGTACTTC.

J is TRBJ2-1 and V is TRBV13; 11 positions match TRBD1. The CDR3 has 15 amino acids. Trimming removed 4 bases from V and 8 bases from J; junction bases left unmatched: 7. The V gene's germline CDR1 is PRHDT and CDR2 FYEKMQ (reference sequence). The CDR3 loop is CASSYPGTGGYEQFF. In DNA, the CDR3 is TGTGCCAGCAGCTATCCCGGGACAGGGGGTTATGAGCAGTTCTTC. Full variable domain (rest looked up from reference TRBV13 and TRBJ2-1): AAGVIQSPRHLIKEKRETATLKCYPIPRHDTVYWYQQGPGQDPQFLISFYEKMQSDKGSIPDRFSAQQFSDYHSELNMSSLELGDSALYFCASSYPGTGGYEQFFGPGTRLTVL.

The rearrangement links TRBV6-5 to TRBJ2-5; 11 nucleotides align to TRBD1. The length of the CDR3 is 16 residues. CDR1 MNHEY and CDR2 SVGAGI come from the germline V gene. Germline trimming cut 1 base from V and 3 bases from J; bases unmatched to any gene: 4. DNA of the CDR3: TGTGCCAGCAGTTACTTCGGGACAGGGGGAGAAGAGACCCAGTACTTC. This gives the protein CASSYFGTGGEETQYF.

The chain is built from TRBV18 and TRBJ2-1, with TRBD1 as a possible D gene (6 bases). V shed 1 base and J shed 6 bases, with 10 bases lying between them. This CDR3 is built from 14 residues. Looked up from germline, CDR1 is KGHSH and CDR2 is LQKENI. In DNA form, the CDR3 reads TGTGCCAGCTCACCACGTTTCAGGGGCAATGAGCAGTTCTTC. Protein: CASSPRFRGNEQFF.

The chain joins TRBV10-3 to TRBJ2-7; maybe TRBD2 (5 bases). CDR1 is ENHRY, CDR2 SYGVKD, per germline. CDR3 length: 15 residues. V was trimmed by 0 bases and J by 1 base, leaving 10 bases between them. The CDR3 sequence: CAISESRAVSYEQYF. The CDR3 DNA reads TGTGCCATCAGTGAGTCGAGGGCCGTGTCCTACGAGCAGTACTTC.

V usage is TRBV7-3 and J usage is TRBJ2-2; 8 nucleotides align to TRBD2. The J segment lost 4 bases and the V segment lost 2 bases, leaving 6 bases of the junction unmatched. CDR1 and CDR2 (germline): SGHTA, FQGTGA. The CDR3 is 16 amino acids. CDR3 amino acids: CASSLVGTRGTGELFF. In nucleotides, the CDR3 is TGTGCCAGCAGCTTAGTGGGGACTAGGGGCACCGGGGAGCTGTTTTTT. The full variable domain, completed using reference TRBV7-3 and TRBJ2-2, is GAGVSQTPSNKVTEKGKYVELRCDPISGHTALYWYRQSLGQGPEFLIYFQGTGAADDSGLPNDRFFAVRPEGSVSTLKIQRTERGDSAVYLCASSLVGTRGTGELFFGEGSRLTVL.